Presented here are 8 T cell receptor beta chains from one specimen sequenced in a study of T cell responses to AZD1222 COVID-19 vaccine. TCRdb's copy holds only in-frame clones and misses some; the assay was immunoSEQ multiplex PCR. The table records around 110,000 clones, 80% to 90% of them present only once. The sequencing here drew on peripheral blood, taken on day 0 of AZD1222 vaccination. The receptors shown here come from an adult in good health.

The CDR3 DNA follows: TGTGCCAGTACGAGGGTAGCGGGAGGAGGGGGTGAGCAGTTCTTC. This encodes CASTRVAGGGGEQFF. V and J are TRBV19 and TRBJ2-1, with 10 bases identical to TRBD2. The CDR3 loop spans 15 amino acids. V gave up 7 bases and J gave up 9 bases; unmatched junction bases: 12. Germline V CDR1 and CDR2: LNHDA, SQIVND (reference sequence).

The rearrangement links TRBV7-9 to TRBJ1-2; tentative D call: TRBD1 (6 bases). This CDR3 region has 12 residues. The germline V gene encodes CDR1 SEHNR and CDR2 FQNEAQ (reference sequence). V lost 1 base to trimming and J lost 8 bases, with 8 bases between them. The chain's CDR3 is CASSLVQGGYTF. The CDR3, as DNA: TGTGCCAGCAGCTTAGTCCAGGGGGGCTACACCTTC.

Points on this clone: Other nucleotide sequences in the sample specify the same CDR3. The chain links TRBV3-1 (or the pseudogene TRBV3-2) to TRBJ1-3; tentative D call: TRBD1 (5 bases). The CDR3 has 15 residues. The V and J ends lost 0 bases and 4 bases respectively, with 10 bases between them. Germline CDR1 and CDR2: LGHDT and YNNKEL (reference sequence). The CDR3 is CASSQDGGTGNTIYF. The DNA of the CDR3 is TGTGCCAGCAGCCAAGACGGGGGAACGGGAAACACCATATATTTT.

The V call is TRBV7-8, the J call TRBJ2-1; D is possibly TRBD2 (6 bases). This CDR3 comprises 15 residues. The germline V and J ends were trimmed by 4 bases and 9 bases, with 19 bases remaining between them. The germline V gene encodes CDR1 SGHVS and CDR2 FQNEAQ. The CDR3 spells CASSSFGGVRGEQFF. For the CDR3, the DNA is TGTGCCAGCAGCTCGTTTGGAGGGGTGAGGGGTGAGCAGTTCTTC. The whole variable domain, filled in from reference TRBV7-8 and TRBJ2-1, reads GAGVSQSPRYKVAKRGQDVALRCDPISGHVSLFWYQQALGQGPEFLTYFQNEAQLDKSGLPSDRFFAERPEGSVSTLKIQRTQQEDSAVYLCASSSFGGVRGEQFFGPGTRLTVL.

J is TRBJ1-3 and V is TRBV7-9, with D possibly being TRBD1 (5 bases). Germline V gene lookup returns CDR1 SEHNR and CDR2 FQNEAQ (reference sequence). The CDR3 has 13 residues. Deletions cut 5 bases from V and 9 bases from J, with 14 bases between. The CDR3 nucleotides are TGTGCCAGCAGCCAAGGGACCGAAGGCACCATATATTTT. Translating gives CASSQGTEGTIYF.

The chain combines TRBV28 with TRBJ2-7, with D possibly being TRBD1 (5 bases). Trimming took 2 bases from V and 6 from J, leaving 14 bases between them. Germline CDR1 and CDR2: MDHEN and SYDVKM. The CDR3 runs to 14 residues. The CDR3 DNA follows: TGTGCCAGCAGTTTAATCAGGACACCGCCCGAGCAGTACTTC. This sequence encodes CASSLIRTPPEQYF.

The V and J genes are TRBV14 and TRBJ2-7; D uncertain. Per germline, CDR1 SGHDN and CDR2 FVKESK. Trimming took off 0 bases at V and 0 bases at J, with 3 bases between the two ends. The length of the CDR3 is 13 residues. CDR3 loop: CASSQDTSYEQYF. CDR3 DNA: TGTGCCAGCAGCCAAGATACCTCCTACGAGCAGTACTTC.

The J gene is TRBJ1-6, the V gene TRBV28; D unclear. Germline-derived CDR1 and CDR2 are MDHEN and SYDVKM. Trimming pared 6 bases from V and 0 bases from J, leaving 6 bases between. This CDR3 has 14 residues. Here the CDR3 reads CASRGSSYNSPLHF. DNA of the CDR3: TGTGCCAGCAGGGGAAGCTCCTATAATTCACCCCTCCACTTT.